A single sample gave rise to the 17 T cell receptor beta chains below, sequenced in a study of tissue T cells after allogeneic stem cell transplantation. Repertoires were generated with immunoSEQ multiplex PCR, while TCRdb's copy carries only in-frame clones and drops some. The sample records tens of thousands of clones, roughly 92% being singletons. This sample comprised blood, obtained before transplantation. Receptors were obtained from a woman aged 35 to 70 who later had graft-versus-host disease after an allogeneic stem cell transplant.

Only a few counts were recorded for this clone. V and J are TRBV6-5 and TRBJ2-2; a weak D match, TRBD1 (6 bases). The CDR3 length is 12 residues. Per germline, CDR1 MNHEY and CDR2 SVGAGI. Trimming shortened V by 5 bases and J by 8 bases, and 9 bases separated the two germline ends. In DNA form, the CDR3 reads TGTGCCAGCAGTAACAGGGTGGGGGAGCTGTTTTTT. Protein sequence: CASSNRVGELFF.

V gene TRBV6-2 or TRBV6-3 combines with J gene TRBJ2-1; 13 bases match TRBD2. The CDR3 has 16 amino acids. Per germline, CDR1 MNHEY and CDR2 SVGEGT. Germline trimming cut 5 bases from V and 4 bases from J; bases unmatched to any gene: 5. This CDR3 is CASSHGLAGAYNEQFF. CDR3 DNA: TGTGCCAGCAGTCACGGACTAGCGGGAGCTTACAATGAGCAGTTCTTC.

The chain is built from TRBV11-2 and TRBJ1-5, with 7 bases aligning to TRBD1. J lost 0 bases, V lost 5 bases, and 16 bases had no gene match. CDR3 length: 19 amino acids. Germline V lookup: CDR1 SGHAT, CDR2 FQNNGV. In DNA, the CDR3 is TGTGCCAGCAGCGGGGGGGACAGTGGAGCGAGGGCTAGCAATCAGCCCCAGCATTTT. This translates into CASSGGDSGARASNQPQHF.

The chain has TRBV30 and TRBJ2-1, with D perhaps matching TRBD2 (5 bases). The CDR3 is 16 residues long. V was clipped by 0 bases and J by 5 bases, with 17 bases between them. The germline V gene has CDR1 GTSNPN and CDR2 SVGIG (reference sequence). The CDR3 coding sequence is TGTGCCTGGAGTGTACTGGCTAGCTGGAGCAACAATGAGCAGTTCTTC. It encodes CAWSVLASWSNNEQFF.

The chain links TRBV29-1 to TRBJ1-1; D is unresolved. V was clipped by 6 bases and J by 1 base, with 12 bases between them. This CDR3 contains 13 residues. The V gene's germline CDR1 is SQVTM and CDR2 ANQGSEA. The CDR3 DNA reads as TGCAGCGTAGCACGCCGCGGGAACACTGAAGCTTTCTTT. It encodes CSVARRGNTEAFF. The full variable domain, in which reference TRBV29-1 and TRBJ1-1 provide the parts outside the CDR3, is SAVISQKPSRDICQRGTSLTIQCQVDSQVTMMFWYRQQPGQSLTLIATANQGSEATYESGFVIDKFPISRPNLTFSTLTVSNMSPEDSSIYLCSVARRGNTEAFFGQGTRLTVV.

The chain uses TRBV30 and TRBJ2-1; 8 positions match TRBD2. The CDR3 runs to 15 residues. V dropped 1 base and J dropped 3; count of bases not matched to a gene: 5. Germline V gene data show CDR1 as GTSNPN and CDR2 as SVGIG (reference sequence). CDR3 DNA sequence: TGTGCCTGGAGTGGTGGTAGCGGGAACTACAATGAGCAGTTCTTC. This sequence encodes CAWSGGSGNYNEQFF.

On this clone itself: One end of the junction does not line up with germline, which may come from a read error. The chain combines TRBV30 with TRBJ2-6, with 7 bases aligning to TRBD1. Germline V gene lookup returns CDR1 GTSNPN and CDR2 SVGIG (reference sequence). The CDR3 totals 13 residues. CDR3 sequence reads: CARRTGGANVLTF. CDR3 DNA sequence: TGTGCCCGGAGGACAGGAGGGGCCAACGTCCTGACTTTC. Drawing the rest from reference TRBV30 and TRBJ2-6, the complete variable domain is SQTIHQWPATLVQPVGSPLSLECTVEGTSNPNLYWYRQAAGRGLQLLFYSVGIGQISSEVPQNLSASRPQDRQFILSSKKLLLSDSGFYLCARRTGGANVLTFGAGSRLTVL.

This clone was seen only once. J is TRBJ1-1 and V is TRBV27; 7 bases line up with TRBD1. Germline V gives CDR1 MNHEY, CDR2 SMNVEV (reference sequence). This CDR3 has 15 amino acids. V lost 2 bases and J lost 3; bases outside the gene matches: 6. In nucleotides, the CDR3 is TGTGCCAGCAGTTTACGCCCCCAGGGGGACACTGAAGCTTTCTTT. It translates to CASSLRPQGDTEAFF.

The chain employs TRBV27 and TRBJ2-1; 9 nucleotides match TRBD2. Trimming removed 1 base from V and 5 bases from J; junction bases left unmatched: 12. CDR1 is MNHEY, CDR2 SMNVEV, per germline (reference sequence). This CDR3 has 18 amino acids. CDR3 amino acids: CASSLLLPGSGSNNEQFF. CDR3 nucleotide sequence: TGTGCCAGCAGTTTATTGCTCCCAGGTAGCGGGAGTAACAATGAGCAGTTCTTC.

V gene TRBV5-1 combines with J gene TRBJ1-1, with TRBD1 as a possible D gene (5 bases). This CDR3 is built from 12 residues. CDR1 and CDR2 (germline): SGHRS, YFSETQ. The ends were cut back, 4 bases at V and 4 bases at J, with 8 bases in the middle. The CDR3 DNA follows: TGCGCCAGCAGCCCAGGGAGCACTGAAGCTTTCTTT. It encodes CASSPGSTEAFF.

The gene calls are TRBV6-6 and TRBJ1-2; no clear D gene. Germline CDR1 is MNHNY and CDR2 is SVGAGI (reference sequence). Trimming left V 8 bases short and J 2 bases short, with 18 bases between. This CDR3 has 15 residues. In DNA form, the CDR3 reads TGTGCCAGCCGCCCGGGCCCGGTTCAGAACTATGGCTACACCTTC. Amino acid sequence: CASRPGPVQNYGYTF.

The chain uses TRBV6-1 and TRBJ2-3, with 13 bases identical to TRBD2. Germline V gene lookup returns CDR1 MNHNS and CDR2 SASEGT. The CDR3 spans 17 residues. Losses at the gene ends were 4 bases for V and 3 bases for J; bases not matched to a gene: 7. The CDR3 bases are TGTGCCAGCAGTGTCCGAGGACTAGCGGGAGAAACAGATACGCAGTATTTT. Amino acids: CASSVRGLAGETDTQYF.

The chain is built from TRBV28 and TRBJ1-2; no definite D call. Deletions cut 5 bases from V and 2 bases from J, with 6 bases between. Per the germline V gene, CDR1 is MDHEN and CDR2 is SYDVKM. The CDR3 has 12 residues. CDR3 DNA sequence: TGTGCCAGCAGTGTATCCAACTATGGCTACACCTTC. Translation gives CASSVSNYGYTF.

The chain couples TRBV3-1 (or the pseudogene TRBV3-2) to TRBJ2-1; 12 bases are shared with TRBD2. CDR1 LGHDT and CDR2 YNNKEL come from the germline V gene (reference sequence). Losses at the gene ends were 4 bases for V and 8 bases for J; bases not matched to a gene: 6. This CDR3 is built from 15 residues. The CDR3 protein is CASSLTSGSGYEQFF. CDR3 in DNA: TGTGCCAGCAGCCTGACTAGCGGGAGTGGGTATGAGCAGTTCTTC.

The chain joins TRBV9 to TRBJ1-1; TRBD1 might be the D (6 bases). V was cut by 4 bases and J by 0 bases, with 10 bases left in between. This CDR3 has 14 amino acids. CDR1 is SGDLS and CDR2 is YYNGEE in the germline V gene. The CDR3 protein is CASSPGHLNTEAFF. The CDR3 DNA sequence: TGTGCCAGCAGCCCGGGACATTTGAACACTGAAGCTTTCTTT.

The count of this clone is one. The chain links TRBV6-2 or TRBV6-3 to TRBJ2-1; 14 positions match TRBD2. With V trimmed by 6 bases and J by 9 bases, 7 bases remained unmatched. Per germline, CDR1 MNHEY and CDR2 SVGEGT. There are 15 residues in the CDR3. CDR3: CASSLGLAGVSEQFF. For the CDR3, the DNA is TGTGCCAGCAGCCTGGGACTAGCGGGAGTAAGTGAGCAGTTCTTC.

The genes are TRBV19 and TRBJ1-2; D remains ambiguous. Germline assignment: CDR1 LNHDA and CDR2 SQIVND (reference sequence). This CDR3 contains 16 residues. With 0 bases removed from V and 3 bases from J, the gap between germline ends came to 14 bases. The CDR3 coding sequence is TGTGCCAGTAGTATAGATCTCCGGGGTACGGACTATGGCTACACCTTC. Amino acid sequence: CASSIDLRGTDYGYTF.